Given below is one TCR beta chain in context. Its antigen remains unidentified. 13 Jbeta primers and 60 Vbeta primers were used for the PCR. Using immunoSEQ multiplex PCR, the repertoire was profiled, and TCRdb retains in-frame clones only, with some absent. The data show 130,000 or so clones, roughly 88% seen once. The data are from a study of cytomegalovirus exposure and HLA in healthy donors. Study results and caveats: A later analysis found common viral pathogens apparently linked to several of the most significant clusters. The study found most TCR sequences rare, yet found some public TCRs in many donors. Some segments of the V type, notably TRBV6-2 and TRBV6-3, were excluded as indistinguishable.

The CDR3 is 18 amino acids. Trimming took 0 bases from V and 4 from J, leaving 18 bases between them. The V gene's germline CDR1 is KGHSH and CDR2 LQKENI. The receptor was isolated from a woman aged 18-29 years in good health and CMV-seropositive. Specimen: PBMCs. V and J are TRBV18 and TRBJ2-2, with a tentative D call TRBD2 (5 bases). CDR3 protein: CASSPPESGAASTGELFF. The CDR3 DNA reads as TGTGCCAGCTCACCACCTGAGAGCGGCGCGGCGTCCACCGGGGAGCTGTTTTTT. The variable domain in full, completed from reference TRBV18 and TRBJ2-2, reads NAGVMQNPRHLVRRRGQEARLRCSPMKGHSHVYWYRQLPEEGLKFMVYLQKENIIDESGMPKERFSAEFPKEGPSILRIQQVVRGDSAAYFCASSPPESGAASTGELFFGEGSRLTVL.